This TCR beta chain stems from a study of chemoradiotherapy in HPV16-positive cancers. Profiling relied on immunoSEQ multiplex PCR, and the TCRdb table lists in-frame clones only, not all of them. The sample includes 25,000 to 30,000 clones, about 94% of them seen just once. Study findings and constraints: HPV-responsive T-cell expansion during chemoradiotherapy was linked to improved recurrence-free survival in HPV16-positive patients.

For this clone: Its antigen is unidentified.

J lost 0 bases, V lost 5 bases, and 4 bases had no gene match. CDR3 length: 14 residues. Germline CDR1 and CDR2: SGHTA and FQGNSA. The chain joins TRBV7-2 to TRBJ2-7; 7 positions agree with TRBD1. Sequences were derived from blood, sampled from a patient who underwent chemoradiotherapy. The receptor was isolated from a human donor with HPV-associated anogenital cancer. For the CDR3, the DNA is TGTGCCAGCAGCCCACAGGGGAGCTCCTACGAGCAGTACTTC. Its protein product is CASSPQGSSYEQYF.